These 21 T cell receptor beta chains came from one sample sequenced in a study of human T cells and chemical hapten exposure (dated by TCRdb to about 2021). Libraries came from RACE. Sequenced using a NextSeq 500. TCRdb itself trimmed the public reads at Q25 with fastp, ran MiXCR and retained productive beta chains. CDR3 protein duplicates are merged, each entry listing the most common genes and DNA. This sample gives some 50,000 distinct CDR3 sequences in total; about 3.9% of them show up just once. The ten largest account for 1.6% of the sample. The sample's time point label, decoded: healthy volunteer bleed at 2 weeks. Total RNA was extracted from unfractionated whole blood that had been collected in Tempus Blood RNA tubes. The specimen sequenced was whole blood. These TCRs come from a female donor in good health. Some clones in this sample may be carry-over from other donors' samples.

This clonotype was detected many times. V and J are TRBV5-1 and TRBJ2-7, with D possibly TRBD1 on 6 matching bases. This CDR3 contains 14 residues. The germline V gene has CDR1 SGHRS and CDR2 YFSETQ. With 1 base removed from V and 5 bases from J, the gap between germline ends came to 13 bases. The CDR3 loop reads CASSLTGNDNEQYF. The CDR3, as DNA: TGCGCCAGCAGCTTGACAGGGAACGATAACGAGCAGTACTTC.

This clonotype has a count of ten or more. The genes are TRBV13 and TRBJ2-3; unclear D gene. The ends were cut back, 4 bases at V and 2 bases at J, with 7 bases in the middle. Germline V lookup: CDR1 PRHDT, CDR2 FYEKMQ (reference sequence). The CDR3 runs 13 residues. The CDR3 DNA reads as TGTGCCAGCAGCTCTCGAAACACAGATACGCAGTATTTT. This sequence encodes CASSSRNTDTQYF.

This clonotype occurred a few times. V usage is TRBV12-3 or TRBV12-4 and J usage is TRBJ1-2; a weak D match, TRBD1 (5 bases). The CDR3 is made up of 15 amino acids. V lost 5 bases and J lost 3, with 16 bases in between. CDR3 amino acids: CASSPHMGQHYGYTF. DNA for the CDR3: TGTGCCAGCAGTCCGCACATGGGGCAGCACTATGGCTACACCTTC.

This clonotype was counted a few times. This chain links TRBV3-1 with TRBJ2-5; D is uncertain. Germline-derived CDR1 and CDR2 are LGHDT and YNNKEL (reference sequence). Trimming removed 1 base from V and 0 bases from J, with 9 bases in between. This CDR3 region has 15 residues. CDR3 residues: CASSQVQIYQETQYF. CDR3 in DNA: TGTGCCAGCAGCCAAGTACAGATCTACCAAGAGACCCAGTACTTC.

As regards this clonotype: A clone one base away is much larger, so this may be a read error. V is TRBV29-1 and J is TRBJ1-4; no firm D call. The germline V and J ends were trimmed by 5 bases and 1 base, with 8 bases remaining between them. The CDR3 covers 13 residues. Germline assignment: CDR1 SQVTM and CDR2 ANQGSEA. The CDR3 is CSVIVGTNEKLFF. For the CDR3, the DNA is TGCAGCGTTATAGTTGGAACTAATGAAAAACTGTTTTTT. The full variable domain, completed using reference TRBV29-1 and TRBJ1-4, is SAVISQKPSRDICQRGTSLTIQCQVDSQVTMMFWYRQQPGQSLTLIATANQGSEATYESGFVIDKFPISRPNLTFSTLTVSNMSPEDSSIYLCSVIVGTNEKLFFGSGTQLSVL.

A note on this clonotype: A much larger clone differs by one base, so this may be a read error. The chain couples TRBV18 to TRBJ1-1; no reliable D call. V gave up 4 bases and J gave up 4 bases, with 16 bases separating them. Germline V gene sequence: CDR1 KGHSH, CDR2 LQKENI. The CDR3 covers 15 residues. The CDR3 DNA is TGTGCCAGCTCACGCAGTCTACATGGTGCCACTGAAGCTTTCTTT. As protein: CASSRSLHGATEAFF. Drawing the rest from reference TRBV18 and TRBJ1-1, the complete variable domain is NAGVMQNPRHLVRRRGQEARLRCSPMKGHSHVYWYRQLPEEGLKFMVYLQKENIIDESGMPKERFSAEFPKEGPSILRIQQVVRGDSAAYFCASSRSLHGATEAFFGQGTRLTVV.

This clonotype occurred many times. The V gene is TRBV7-9, the J gene TRBJ1-1; 7 positions agree with TRBD1. The V gene end was trimmed by 5 bases and the J gene end by 2 bases; junction bases not matched to a gene: 8. Germline V gives CDR1 SEHNR, CDR2 FQNEAQ (reference sequence). This CDR3 has 15 amino acids. This CDR3 reads CASSPPQGRNTEAFF. Written as DNA, the CDR3 is TGTGCCAGCAGCCCCCCACAGGGGCGAAACACTGAAGCTTTCTTT.

This clonotype rates as medium-sized. This CDR3 reads CASSDGETGELFF. The CDR3 coding sequence is TGTGCCAGCAGTGACGGGGAGACCGGGGAGCTGTTTTTT. The chain combines TRBV6-4 with TRBJ2-2; D possibly corresponds to TRBD2 (5 bases). The CDR3 runs 13 residues. Germline V lookup: CDR1 MRHNA, CDR2 SNTAGT. V was pared by 2 bases and J by 5 bases, with 6 bases between.

The table lists this clonotype with many counts. The genes are TRBV29-1 and TRBJ2-2; TRBD2 might be the D (7 bases). This CDR3 has 14 residues. Germline assignment: CDR1 SQVTM and CDR2 ANQGSEA. Deletions cut 7 bases from V and 3 bases from J, with 15 bases between. In DNA, the CDR3 is TGCAGCGCCGCCCGCGGGGGCGACACCGGGGAGCTGTTTTTT. Protein sequence: CSAARGGDTGELFF.

This clonotype was counted many times. The chain joins TRBV25-1 to TRBJ1-1, with 7 bases fitting TRBD1. The CDR3 has 15 amino acids. Trimming removed 4 bases from V and 4 bases from J; junction bases left unmatched: 9. From germline, CDR1 is MGHDK and CDR2 SYGVNS. The CDR3 loop is CASSGDTGVGTEAFF. In DNA form, the CDR3 reads TGTGCCAGCAGTGGAGACACAGGGGTGGGCACTGAAGCTTTCTTT.

This clonotype was seen repeatedly, ten times or more. The chain links TRBV12-3 or TRBV12-4 to TRBJ1-4; D gene ambiguous. V lost 3 bases and J 6 bases, leaving 8 bases between the germline ends. The CDR3 contains 13 residues. The CDR3 loop reads CASSFTSDEKLFF. CDR3 coding DNA: TGTGCCAGCAGTTTCACGAGTGATGAAAAACTGTTTTTT.

This clonotype has a handful of counts. The CDR3: CASRLRAEGTTVYGYTF. Written as DNA, the CDR3 is TGCGCCAGCAGATTAAGAGCGGAGGGGACGACTGTCTATGGCTACACCTTC. This chain uses TRBV5-1 with TRBJ1-2, with D perhaps TRBD1 (5 bases). Germline V lookup: CDR1 SGHRS, CDR2 YFSETQ. The CDR3 runs to 17 residues. Trimming left V 5 bases short and J 4 bases short, with 24 bases between.

This clonotype was detected many times. The V call is TRBV7-3, the J call TRBJ2-1, with TRBD2 matching 15 bases. Germline CDR1 is SGHTA and CDR2 is FQGTGA. V was pared by 5 bases and J by 14 bases, with 7 bases of the junction left unmatched. This CDR3 has 14 amino acids. This CDR3 reads CASSLGLAGGHKFF. The CDR3 DNA follows: TGTGCCAGCAGCCTTGGACTAGCGGGGGGGCATAAGTTCTTC.

This clonotype was recorded at least ten times. The chain combines TRBV6-2 or TRBV6-3 with TRBJ2-7, with a possible D match to TRBD2 (5 bases). Germline V gene data show CDR1 as MNHEY and CDR2 as SVGEGT. V was clipped by 8 bases and J by 2 bases, with 16 bases between them. CDR3 length: 14 residues. The CDR3, as DNA: TGTGCCAGCGGCCGGGGAATCCGGGCCTACGAGCAGTACTTC. Amino acids: CASGRGIRAYEQYF.

This rearrangement joins TRBV7-9 to TRBJ1-1; maybe TRBD1 (6 bases). This CDR3 is built from 14 residues. The V gene lost 3 bases and the J gene lost 1 base, with 9 bases spanning the gap. CDR1 is SEHNR and CDR2 is FQNEAQ in the germline V gene (reference sequence). The CDR3 is CASSLVQGNTEAFF. As DNA, the CDR3 is TGTGCCAGCAGCTTGGTACAGGGGAACACTGAAGCTTTCTTT.

This clonotype appeared many times. This chain connects TRBV7-2 to TRBJ2-3, with 9 bases lining up with TRBD2. V gave up 1 base and J gave up 2 bases; unmatched junction bases: 10. This CDR3 spans 18 amino acids. Germline assignment: CDR1 SGHTA and CDR2 FQGNSA. CDR3 protein: CASSLVRWRGGHTDTQYF. DNA for the CDR3: TGTGCCAGCAGCTTAGTCCGCTGGCGGGGGGGCCACACAGATACGCAGTATTTT.

This clonotype was recorded many times. An end of the junction does not agree with germline; a read error may underlie this. The chain uses TRBV3-1 and TRBJ2-3; 9 bases line up with TRBD2. Germline V gene lookup returns CDR1 LGHDT and CDR2 YNNKEL (reference sequence). This CDR3 region has 15 residues. This chain's CDR3 is CASTQGLALSDTQYF. In DNA form, the CDR3 reads TGTGCCAGCACCCAAGGACTAGCGTTATCAGATACGCAGTATTTT.

This clonotype was observed at least ten times. J is TRBJ1-2 and V is TRBV7-2; the match to TRBD1 covers 9 bases. This CDR3 comprises 15 residues. From germline, CDR1 is SGHTA and CDR2 FQGNSA. V shed 4 bases and J 2 bases; nucleotides not matched to a gene: 5. The CDR3 spells CASSYGQGLNYGYTF. For the CDR3, the DNA is TGTGCCAGCAGCTACGGACAGGGGTTGAACTATGGCTACACCTTC.

This clonotype was seen many times. V and J are TRBV7-2 and TRBJ2-5; TRBD2 agrees at 7 bases. V shed 3 bases and J 9 bases; nucleotides not matched to a gene: 10. Germline CDR1 is SGHTA and CDR2 is FQGNSA. CDR3 length equals 14 residues. As DNA, the CDR3 is TGTGCCAGCAGCTTGATAAGACTAGCAACGGCCCAGTACTTC. Translating it yields CASSLIRLATAQYF.

In its sample, this clonotype was seen once. The CDR3 here is CASSLRGNTEAFF. The CDR3 coding sequence is TGTGCCAGCAGTTTACGGGGGAACACTGAAGCTTTCTTT. The gene calls are TRBV7-9 and TRBJ1-1; no reliable D call. CDR1 is SEHNR, CDR2 FQNEAQ, per germline (reference sequence). The CDR3 runs to 13 residues. V dropped 6 bases and J dropped 1 base, with 9 bases sitting between them.

This clonotype has a count of ten or more. The V call is TRBV5-8, the J call TRBJ2-3; D is uncertain. There are 13 residues in the CDR3. V was trimmed by 0 bases and J by 6 bases, leaving 8 bases between them. CDR1 SGHTS and CDR2 YDEGEE come from the germline V gene. CDR3 coding DNA: TGTGCCAGCAGCTTGGATTTAGACGATACGCAGTATTTT. Protein: CASSLDLDDTQYF.